Listed below are T cell receptor beta chains from one sample, sequenced in a study of T cells and Merkel cell carcinoma outcomes. Sequencing was performed with immunoSEQ multiplex PCR; in TCRdb, only in-frame clones are kept and a portion is missing. The sample yields 4,000 to 6,000 clones, approximately 84% seen once. Material for sequencing was tumor tissue from Merkel cell carcinoma. These receptors all stem from a human donor with Merkel cell carcinoma. Each CDR3 is given with its conserved first and last residue. D genes are given only for firm matches. The size of a clone is reported for some rows only, either as once, few or many, or as a class for expanded clones.

clone_size cdr3_length j_call d_call v_call cdr3_aa
NA 15 TRBJ1-2 TRBD1 TRBV10-2 CASRSGQGSSYGYTF
once 15 TRBJ1-1 NA TRBV28 CASSTPPGGERLAFF
NA 15 TRBJ2-1 NA TRBV25-1 CTTHPPGRTYNEQFF
NA 14 TRBJ2-7 NA TRBV5-8 CASSLSAYSYEQYF
NA 19 TRBJ2-1 NA TRBV9 CASSEGGSATGGTYNEQFF
NA 14 TRBJ2-7 TRBD2 TRBV11-2 CASSLAGVDYEQYF
NA 12 TRBJ2-4 NA TRBV30 CAWSDIKNIQYF
NA 15 TRBJ2-2 TRBD1 TRBV2 CASNEGATNTGELFF
NA 15 TRBJ1-1 NA TRBV21-1 CASSKVGGFGTETFF
NA 16 TRBJ1-1 NA TRBV4-3 CASSQDVGQGNTEAFF
NA 16 TRBJ1-1 TRBD1 TRBV7-8 CASSPLDGQGGTEAFF
NA 14 TRBJ2-3 NA TRBV29-1 CSVTGRVVTDTQYF
NA 9 TRBJ2-5 NA TRBV20-1 CSAGGAQYF
NA 16 TRBJ1-2 NA TRBV28 CASSFVGPDRFYGYTF
NA 15 TRBJ1-3 NA TRBV6-5 CASSYSWGFGNTIYF
NA 16 TRBJ1-4 NA TRBV28 CASSSPRDSTNEKLFF
NA 15 TRBJ2-1 TRBD2 TRBV27 CASSLGSGTYNEQFF
NA 12 TRBJ1-1 TRBD1 TRBV28 CASIRQGTEAFF
NA 9 TRBJ1-2 NA TRBV20-1 CSATPGYTF
few 13 TRBJ1-3 NA TRBV2 CASSEENLYTIYF
NA 15 TRBJ1-5 TRBD1 TRBV2 CASRFDRASNQPQHF
NA 14 TRBJ2-1 TRBD2 TRBV29-1 CSVFEAGGNNEQFF
few 18 TRBJ2-1 TRBD2 TRBV27 CASTRGAAGGTSYNEQFF
once 16 TRBJ1-3 NA TRBV6-4 CASSDSVSTSGNTIYF
NA 11 TRBJ2-3 NA TRBV20-1 CSAERAPTQYF
NA 13 TRBJ2-3 NA TRBV29-1 CSVEVSSTDTQYF
NA 13 TRBJ2-1 NA TRBV21-1 CAGRDPGGNEQFF
NA 15 TRBJ2-4 TRBD1 TRBV5-5 CASSPGTGAKNIQYF
NA 14 TRBJ2-4 TRBD2 TRBV19 CASSRAGDVAIQYF
NA 16 TRBJ2-7 TRBD2 TRBV9 CASSGGAGSLSYEQYF
NA 16 TRBJ2-5 TRBD2 TRBV7-2 CASSLGLAGGEETQYF
NA 16 TRBJ2-2 NA TRBV11-2 CASSFNSGTNTGELFF
NA 20 TRBJ2-1 NA TRBV15 CATSRVGTPSTRYRGGEQFF
few 13 TRBJ2-5 NA TRBV7-8 CASSPHSQETQYF
few 11 TRBJ2-7 NA TRBV30 CAWSVGGEQYF
NA 18 TRBJ2-1 TRBD2 TRBV5-5 CASSLEGSGIYSYNEQFF
NA 14 TRBJ2-1 NA TRBV11-2 CASSRSETYNEQFF
NA 13 TRBJ1-1 NA TRBV29-1 CSIEDGGYTEAFF
NA 14 TRBJ1-2 TRBD1 TRBV11-2 CASSPTGADYGYTF
NA 19 TRBJ2-3 TRBD2 TRBV11-2 CASSLDPGLAGAHTDTQYF
NA 16 TRBJ2-5 NA TRBV27 CASSDRQGRLQETQYF
NA 15 TRBJ2-2 NA TRBV5-1 CASSLVAGGTGELFF